This T cell receptor (beta chain) was sequenced in a study of T cell changes during pregnancy in multiple sclerosis. Sequencing was performed with immunoSEQ multiplex PCR; in TCRdb, only in-frame clones are kept and a portion is missing. This table holds 40,000 to 55,000 clones, more than 85% found once. Germline assignment: CDR1 GTSNPN and CDR2 SVGIG (reference sequence). The CDR3 totals 13 residues. V was clipped by 4 bases and J by 2 bases, with 9 bases between them. The chain carries TRBV30 and TRBJ1-5; D is undetermined. The sequenced sample was CD8+ T cells from peripheral blood mononuclear cells, obtained in the second trimester of pregnancy. The origin of this receptor is a female donor with multiple sclerosis, enrolled in a pregnancy study. In DNA, the CDR3 is TGTGCCTGGACCTCGGCGGGCAATCAGCCCCAGCATTTT. Its protein is CAWTSAGNQPQHF.